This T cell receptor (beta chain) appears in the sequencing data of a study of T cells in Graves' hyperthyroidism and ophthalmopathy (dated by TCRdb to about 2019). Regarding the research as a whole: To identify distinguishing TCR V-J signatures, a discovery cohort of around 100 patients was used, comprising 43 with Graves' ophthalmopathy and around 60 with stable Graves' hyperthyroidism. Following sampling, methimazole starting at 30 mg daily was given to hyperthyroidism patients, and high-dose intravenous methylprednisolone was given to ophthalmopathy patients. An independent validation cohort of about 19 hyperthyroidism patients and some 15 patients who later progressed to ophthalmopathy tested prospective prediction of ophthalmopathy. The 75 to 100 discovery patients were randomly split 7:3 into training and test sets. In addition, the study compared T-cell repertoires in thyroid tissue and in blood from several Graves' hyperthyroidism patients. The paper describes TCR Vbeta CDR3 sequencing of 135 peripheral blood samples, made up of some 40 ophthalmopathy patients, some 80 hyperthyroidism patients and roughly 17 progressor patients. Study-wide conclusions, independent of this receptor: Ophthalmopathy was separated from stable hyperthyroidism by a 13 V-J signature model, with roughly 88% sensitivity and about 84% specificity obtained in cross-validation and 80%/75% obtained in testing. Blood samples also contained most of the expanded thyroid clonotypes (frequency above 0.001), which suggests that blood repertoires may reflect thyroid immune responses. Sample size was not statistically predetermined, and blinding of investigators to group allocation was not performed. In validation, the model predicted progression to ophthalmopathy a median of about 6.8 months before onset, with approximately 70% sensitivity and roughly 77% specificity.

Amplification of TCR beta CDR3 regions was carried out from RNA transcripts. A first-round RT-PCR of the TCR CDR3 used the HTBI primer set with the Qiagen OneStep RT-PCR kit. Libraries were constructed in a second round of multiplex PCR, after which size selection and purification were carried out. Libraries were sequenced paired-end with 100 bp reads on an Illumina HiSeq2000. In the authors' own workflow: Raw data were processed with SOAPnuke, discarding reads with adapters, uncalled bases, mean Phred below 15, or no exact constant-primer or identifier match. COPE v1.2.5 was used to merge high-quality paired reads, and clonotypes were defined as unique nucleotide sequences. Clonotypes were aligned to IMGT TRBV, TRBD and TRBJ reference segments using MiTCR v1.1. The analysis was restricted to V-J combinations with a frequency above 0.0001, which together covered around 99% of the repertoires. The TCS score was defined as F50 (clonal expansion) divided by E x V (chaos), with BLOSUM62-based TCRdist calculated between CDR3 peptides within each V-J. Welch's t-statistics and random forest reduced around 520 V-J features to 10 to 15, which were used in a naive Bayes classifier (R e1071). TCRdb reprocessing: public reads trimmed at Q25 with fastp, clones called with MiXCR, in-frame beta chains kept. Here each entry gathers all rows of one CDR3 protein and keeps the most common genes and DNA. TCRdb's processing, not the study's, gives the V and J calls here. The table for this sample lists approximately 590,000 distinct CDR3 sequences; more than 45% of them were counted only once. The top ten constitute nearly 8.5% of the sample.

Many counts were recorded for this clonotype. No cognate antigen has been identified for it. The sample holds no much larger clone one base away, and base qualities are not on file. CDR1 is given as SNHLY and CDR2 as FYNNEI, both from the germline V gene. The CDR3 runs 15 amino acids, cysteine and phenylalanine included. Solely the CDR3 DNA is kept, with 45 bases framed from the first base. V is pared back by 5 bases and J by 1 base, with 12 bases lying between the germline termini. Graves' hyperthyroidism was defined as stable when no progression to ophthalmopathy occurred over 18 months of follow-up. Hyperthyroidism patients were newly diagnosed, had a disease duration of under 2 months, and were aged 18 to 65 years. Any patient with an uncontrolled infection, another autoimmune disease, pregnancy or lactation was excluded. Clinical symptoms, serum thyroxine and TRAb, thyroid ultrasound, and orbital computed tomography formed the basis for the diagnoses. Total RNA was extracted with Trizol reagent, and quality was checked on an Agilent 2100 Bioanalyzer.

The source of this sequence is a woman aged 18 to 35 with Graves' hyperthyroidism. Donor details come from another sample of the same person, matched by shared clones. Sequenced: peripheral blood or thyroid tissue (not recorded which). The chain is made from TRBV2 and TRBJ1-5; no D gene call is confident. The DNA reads TGTGCCAGCAGTAGAACGGAAAGGAGCAATCAGCCCCAGCATTTT. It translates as CASSRTERSNQPQHF.